The rows below give T cell receptor beta chains drawn from one sample of a study of Graves' ophthalmopathy and Graves' hyperthyroidism. Each CDR3 protein is one row after TCRdb ran MiXCR on the multiplex PCR reads. The table has about 210,000 distinct CDR3 sequences, over 25% seen once. Sequenced material: peripheral blood. Source of these receptors: a man between 50 and 59 years old with Graves' ophthalmopathy. CDR3s include the opening cysteine and the closing phenylalanine or tryptophan. D genes are given only for firm matches. A row's size may be missing; if present it is once, few, many or a size class.

j_gene	v_gene	abundance	d_gene	CDR3aa	CDR3nt
TRBJ2-5	TRBV12-3/TRBV12-4	many	-	CASMWRETQYF	TGTGCCAGCATGTGGCGTGAGACCCAGTACTTC
TRBJ2-2	TRBV12-3/TRBV12-4	-	TRBD1	CASNRDSFGGGELFF	TGTGCCAGCAACAGGGACAGCTTCGGAGGCGGGGAGCTGTTTTTT
TRBJ2-3	TRBV6-1	-	-	CASSGSGDTQYF	TGTGCCAGCAGTGGTTCGGGAGATACGCAGTATTTT
TRBJ1-1	TRBV19	-	-	CASSNVNTEAFF	TGTGCCAGTAGTAACGTGAACACTGAAGCTTTCTTT
TRBJ1-1	TRBV5-1	many	-	CASSVATWGITEAFF	TGCGCCAGCAGCGTGGCTACGTGGGGTATCACTGAAGCTTTCTTT
TRBJ1-2	TRBV11-1	-	TRBD1	CASSLSMGTGVYGYTF	TGTGCCAGCAGCTTATCTATGGGGACAGGAGTCTATGGCTACACCTTC
TRBJ2-7	TRBV29-1	many	TRBD1	CSAVPGQSVSYEQYF	TGCAGCGCAGTACCGGGACAGTCAGTGTCCTACGAGCAGTACTTC
TRBJ2-7	TRBV12-3/TRBV12-4	-	-	CASSLPGHLYEQYF	TGTGCCAGCAGTTTGCCGGGACACCTCTACGAGCAGTACTTC
TRBJ1-5	TRBV6-5	-	-	CASSYSPRRERNQPQHF	TGTGCCAGCAGTTACTCACCCAGGAGGGAACGCAATCAGCCCCAGCATTTT
TRBJ2-7	TRBV12-3/TRBV12-4	many	TRBD2	CASSLQWEGHREQYF	TGTGCCAGCAGTTTACAGTGGGAGGGCCATCGGGAGCAGTACTTC
TRBJ2-7	TRBV3-1	many	TRBD2	CASSQNTQAGVQYF	TGTGCCAGCAGCCAAAATACCCAAGCGGGGGTGCAGTACTTC
TRBJ2-7	TRBV6-2/TRBV6-3	many	-	CASSNNWRGANYEQYF	TGTGCCAGCAGCAACAATTGGCGGGGTGCAAACTACGAGCAGTACTTC
TRBJ2-7	TRBV30	many	-	CAWTSGGYEQYF	TGTGCCTGGACGTCCGGGGGCTACGAGCAGTACTTC
TRBJ1-1	TRBV5-1	many	-	CASSLNSGPEAFF	TGCGCCAGCAGCTTGAATTCGGGTCCTGAAGCTTTCTTT
TRBJ1-6	TRBV12-5	many	-	CASGRPDNKQGRGYNSPLHF	TGTGCTAGTGGCCGGCCAGACAATAAACAGGGAAGAGGGTATAATTCACCCCTCCACTTT
TRBJ2-5	TRBV6-6	many	-	CASSTAGRGRGETQYF	TGTGCCAGCAGTACAGCAGGTCGGGGAAGGGGGGAGACCCAGTACTTC
TRBJ1-1	TRBV6-2/TRBV6-3	few	-	CASSSPGRVNTEAFF	TGTGCCAGCAGTTCCCCGGGACGAGTGAACACTGAAGCTTTCTTT
TRBJ1-1	TRBV3-1	many	-	CASSQIGGEAFF	TGTGCCAGCAGCCAAATCGGCGGTGAAGCTTTCTTT
TRBJ2-2	TRBV11-1	-	-	CASSPRQERSQNTGELFF	TGTGCCAGCAGCCCCCGACAGGAGAGGTCCCAAAACACCGGGGAGCTGTTTTTT
TRBJ2-5	TRBV6-5	many	TRBD2	CASSQRERETQYF	TGTGCCAGCAGTCAGCGGGAGAGGGAGACCCAGTACTTC
TRBJ1-3	TRBV28	many	-	CASSLGQLSGNTIYF	TGTGCCAGCAGTTTAGGACAACTCTCTGGAAACACCATATATTTT
TRBJ1-5	TRBV6-2/TRBV6-3	-	TRBD1	CASSYSSGGNQPQHF	TGTGCCAGCAGTTATTCCTCAGGGGGTAATCAGCCCCAGCATTTT
TRBJ1-2	TRBV9	many	TRBD1	CASSADTTEQGAGYGYTF	TGTGCCAGCAGCGCCGACACAACCGAACAGGGGGCGGGCTATGGCTACACCTTC
TRBJ2-4	TRBV7-8	many	-	CASSLGVFTSSSLAKNIQYF	TGTGCCAGCAGCTTAGGCGTGTTCACTAGCTCCTCCTTAGCCAAAAACATTCAGTACTTC
TRBJ2-5	TRBV7-9	few	-	CASSLGYETQYF	TGTGCCAGCAGCTTAGGGTATGAGACCCAGTACTTC
TRBJ2-5	TRBV28	-	TRBD2	CASSTASGSLETQYF	TGTGCCAGCAGTACGGCTAGCGGGAGTTTAGAGACCCAGTACTTC
TRBJ2-7	TRBV6-4	-	-	CASSDSWGVNYEQYF	TGTGCCAGCAGTGACTCGTGGGGCGTTAACTACGAGCAGTACTTC
TRBJ2-7	TRBV15	-	TRBD1	CATSRVRTGEQYF	TGTGCCACCAGCAGAGTTAGGACAGGCGAGCAGTACTTC
TRBJ1-1	TRBV28	many	-	CASAVGSTEAFF	TGTGCCAGCGCGGTAGGAAGCACTGAAGCTTTCTTT
TRBJ2-5	TRBV29-1	many	-	CSVEEGLEETQYF	TGCAGCGTTGAGGAGGGGTTAGAGGAGACCCAGTACTTC
TRBJ1-6	TRBV7-2	-	-	CASSRSQVGSPLHF	TGTGCCAGCAGCCGGAGTCAGGTTGGCTCACCCCTCCACTTT
TRBJ1-5	TRBV6-1	few	TRBD1	CASSDAKGDRDRGQPQHF	TGTGCCAGCAGCGATGCAAAGGGGGACCGGGACAGGGGGCAGCCCCAGCATTTT
TRBJ2-5	TRBV2	many	TRBD2	CASSISGRAVVETQYF	TGTGCCAGCTCAATCAGCGGGAGGGCCGTGGTAGAGACCCAGTACTTC
TRBJ2-7	TRBV6-1	-	-	CASREDRFPYEQYF	TGTGCCAGCAGGGAAGACAGGTTCCCCTACGAGCAGTACTTC
TRBJ1-3	TRBV10-1	many	-	CASSDPNYIYF	TGCGCCAGCAGTGACCCAAATTACATATATTTT
TRBJ1-5	TRBV28	many	TRBD1	CASSSGTGGRNQPQHF	TGTGCCAGCAGCTCCGGGACAGGGGGCCGCAATCAGCCCCAGCATTTT
TRBJ2-7	TRBV13	many	-	CASSQQGGEQYF	TGTGCCAGCAGCCAACAGGGAGGCGAGCAGTACTTC
TRBJ2-3	TRBV2	many	TRBD2	CASQGLAGAETDTQYF	TGTGCCAGCCAAGGACTAGCGGGAGCCGAAACAGATACGCAGTATTTT
TRBJ1-2	TRBV6-1	-	-	CASSEGRLVNYGYTF	TGTGCCAGCAGTGAAGGCCGACTTGTTAACTATGGCTACACCTTC
TRBJ2-5	TRBV18	many	-	CASSPDSQGTQYF	TGTGCCAGCTCACCGGACAGCCAGGGGACCCAGTACTTC
TRBJ1-2	TRBV6-5	-	TRBD1	CASSYFGQADGYTF	TGTGCCAGCAGTTACTTCGGACAGGCAGATGGCTACACCTTC
TRBJ2-5	TRBV6-5	-	TRBD1	CASSYRTGGIETQYF	TGTGCCAGCAGTTACCGGACAGGGGGCATAGAGACCCAGTACTTC
TRBJ2-7	TRBV28	many	-	CASGIYEQYF	TGTGCCAGCGGGATTTACGAGCAGTACTTC
TRBJ1-5	TRBV28	many	-	CASSSYRVSPQPQHF	TGTGCCAGCAGTTCCTACAGGGTTTCACCCCAGCCCCAGCATTTT
TRBJ2-5	TRBV2	many	-	CASNRQRQETQYF	TGTGCCAGCAATAGGCAGCGCCAAGAGACCCAGTACTTC
TRBJ1-1	TRBV19	many	-	CASSGGGSKAFF	TGTGCCAGTAGTGGAGGAGGGTCTAAGGCTTTCTTT
TRBJ2-7	TRBV18	many	-	CASSPREGSEQYF	TGTGCCAGCTCACCGCGCGAGGGCTCCGAGCAGTACTTC
TRBJ2-7	TRBV12-3/TRBV12-4	many	TRBD2	CASSLAGGPGYEQYF	TGTGCCAGCAGTTTAGCGGGAGGGCCCGGCTACGAGCAGTACTTC